This T cell receptor beta chain emerged from a study of OX40 agonist ivuxolimab in advanced cancers. At the level of the whole study: Ivuxolimab was a fully human IgG2 agonistic monoclonal antibody targeting the costimulatory receptor OX40 (CD134). The dose-escalation cohort was 80% to 90% male with a mean age of about 65 years, ranging from about 20 to 80. Prior anti-PD-1, anti-PD-L1 or anti-CTLA-4 therapy was permitted, and 35% to 40% of dose-escalation patients had received checkpoint inhibitors. Peripheral TCRbeta sequencing aimed to test whether ivuxolimab altered TCR sequence diversity and caused clonal T-cell expansion. Intravenous ivuxolimab was administered to patients every 2 weeks at six dose levels: 0.01, 0.1, 0.3, 1.5, 3 and 10 mg/kg. The paper describes the monotherapy dose-escalation part (N of about 52 patients) of the phase I trial of ivuxolimab. Among the approximately 54 dose-escalation patients, some 20 had hepatocellular carcinoma, some 15 melanoma, 9 renal cell carcinoma and 9 head and neck cancer. Partial responses occurred in three dose-escalation patients: two with cutaneous melanoma and one with hepatocellular carcinoma. Study-wide findings and limitations: The antigen specificity of the clonally expanded peripheral T cells was not determined. After ivuxolimab, more expanded clones were found on average in CD8+ T cells than in CD4+ T cells. Low levels of normalized T-cell clonal expansion were also seen in some patients who did not respond. At doses of 0.1 to 3.0 mg/kg, clonal expansion of both CD4+ and CD8+ T cells in blood was seen between baseline and week 6. In the 0.1-3.0 mg/kg groups, partial responders were among the patients with the lowest normalized peripheral clonal expansion, particularly in CD8+ T cells.

For CDR1 and CDR2, the germline V gene (reference sequence) lists LNHDA and SQIVND. Relative to germline, V is 1 base shorter and J is 4 bases shorter, with 2 bases between their ends. There are 12 amino acids in the CDR3, from cysteine to phenylalanine inclusive. Kept here is only the CDR3 DNA, which spans 36 bases and is read in frame from base 1. To note about this clone: The antigen this receptor binds is unknown. No base-level quality is on record; no much larger clone is a single base apart.

The trial excluded patients who had a history of autoimmune disease or who were on systemic immunosuppression. Peripheral blood for TCR sequencing was drawn from every dose cohort at baseline, at cycle 4 day 1 and at cycle 7 day 1. The samples were taken from a phase I, first-in-human, multicenter, open-label dose-escalation trial of ivuxolimab. Adults with locally advanced or metastatic melanoma, renal cell carcinoma, hepatocellular carcinoma or head and neck squamous cell carcinoma were enrolled in the trial. Before TCR sequencing, CD4+ T cells and CD8+ T cells from peripheral blood were sorted into separate populations. Genomic DNA was extracted from sorted cells for sequencing of the TCRbeta CDR3 region. The immunoSEQ Assay was used to sequence the TCRbeta CDR3 regions. Here the immuneACCESS table is served through TCRdb, limited to in-frame sequences with V and J called. Missing clones are a known gap in these copies; in checked studies unresolved V genes cover under half, and the rest lacks a known reason. The sample table holds around 65,000 clones, of which approximately 93% were seen once. Under 0.35% of the sample lies in the top ten.

Sequenced material: CD4+ or CD8+ T cells sorted from blood, taken in a trial of the OX40 agonist ivuxolimab. The rearrangement combines TRBV19 with TRBJ2-1, with the D gene not confidently named. The source is an adult with an advanced solid tumor such as melanoma, head and neck, liver or kidney cancer. The sequenced DNA: TGTGCCAGTAGTATAGGTTACAATGAGCAGTTCTTC. Its translation is CASSIGYNEQFF.